These 28 T cell receptor beta chains share one sample of origin, sequenced in a study of cytomegalovirus exposure and HLA in healthy donors. 13 Jbeta primers and 60 Vbeta primers were used for the PCR. The data were produced by immunoSEQ multiplex PCR, yet TCRdb's version contains in-frame clones alone and is incomplete. The sample has approximately 110,000 clones; roughly 80% are singletons. The sample comprised PBMCs. All receptors derive from a man in his fifties or sixties in good health and CMV-seronegative.

The chain combines TRBV5-4 with TRBJ1-1; D is unresolved. Germline V gene sequence: CDR1 SGHNT, CDR2 YYREEE (reference sequence). The CDR3 spans 11 residues. Trimming shortened V by 4 bases and J by 1 base, and 2 bases separated the two germline ends. This chain's CDR3 is CASSRNTEAFF. CDR3 in DNA: TGTGCCAGCAGCCGGAACACTGAAGCTTTCTTT.

The chain recombines TRBV5-4 with TRBJ1-2; D is perhaps TRBD1 (6 bases). V shed 4 bases and J shed 6 bases, with 22 bases lying between them. The CDR3 extends over 16 amino acids. Germline CDR1 reads SGHNT; CDR2 reads YYREEE (reference sequence). CDR3 bases: TGTGCCAGCAGCGGGGGGGGCAGGGTGGTGAGCGATGGCTACACCTTC. Translation gives CASSGGGRVVSDGYTF.

This sequence joins TRBV5-1 and TRBJ1-6; 8 nucleotides match TRBD1. This CDR3 comprises 16 residues. CDR1 and CDR2 (germline): SGHRS, YFSETQ. With 3 bases clipped from V and 0 bases from J, the junction kept 2 bases outside the gene matches. CDR3 sequence: CASSWTGSSYNSPLHF. CDR3 nucleotides: TGCGCCAGCAGCTGGACAGGGAGCTCCTATAATTCACCCCTCCACTTT.

The J gene is TRBJ2-4, the V gene TRBV27; 8 positions match TRBD1. Germline loops: CDR1 MNHEY, CDR2 SMNVEV (reference sequence). The CDR3 is made up of 16 amino acids. The trim removed 5 bases at V and 0 bases at J, leaving 6 bases unmatched. DNA for the CDR3: TGTGCCAGCAGTCCCGAACAGGGGGTAGCCAAAAACATTCAGTACTTC. Translating it yields CASSPEQGVAKNIQYF.

The gene calls are TRBV5-6 and TRBJ2-1, with 8 bases matching TRBD2. The junction had 7 bases not matched to a gene; V was cut back by 2 bases and J by 6 bases. This CDR3 has 15 residues. Per the germline V gene, CDR1 is SGHDT and CDR2 is YYEEEE. The DNA for the CDR3 is TGTGCCAGCAGCTTAGGAGCGGGAGTCCCCAATGAGCAGTTCTTC. Encoded protein: CASSLGAGVPNEQFF.

The chain uses TRBV7-2 and TRBJ1-4, with a weak D call TRBD1 (5 bases). CDR3 length: 15 residues. The ends were cut back, 2 bases at V and 4 bases at J, with 11 bases in the middle. Germline CDR1 is SGHTA and CDR2 is FQGNSA. CDR3 in amino acids: CASSLHGGGNEKLFF. CDR3 nucleotides: TGTGCCAGCAGCTTACACGGGGGAGGTAATGAAAAACTGTTTTTT.

The CDR3 loop is CASSQTLGTGGEETQYF. CDR3 coding DNA: TGTGCCAGCAGCCAAACGTTGGGGACAGGGGGCGAAGAGACCCAGTACTTC. The chain employs TRBV4-2 and TRBJ2-5, with 12 bases lining up with TRBD1. The CDR3 is 17 residues long. Per germline, CDR1 LGHNA and CDR2 YNFKEQ. Germline trimming cut 2 bases from V and 3 bases from J; bases unmatched to any gene: 7.

The chain has TRBV19 and TRBJ1-2; 10 nucleotides match TRBD1. Unmatched junction bases numbered 11, after V lost 3 bases and J lost 4 bases. The CDR3 is 17 amino acids. CDR1 LNHDA and CDR2 SQIVND come from the germline V gene (reference sequence). CDR3 sequence (DNA): TGTGCCAGTAGTATCCGGGACAGGGGACGTCTTGCCTATGGCTACACCTTC. This gives the protein CASSIRDRGRLAYGYTF.

The rearrangement joins TRBV30 to TRBJ2-7; 13 nucleotides align to TRBD2. The length of the CDR3 is 17 residues. The V and J ends lost 0 bases and 0 bases, in that order; junction bases with no gene match: 5. Germline V lookup: CDR1 GTSNPN, CDR2 SVGIG (reference sequence). The CDR3 region is CAWSVTSGGAGSYEQYF. Written as DNA, the CDR3 is TGTGCCTGGAGTGTCACTAGCGGGGGGGCTGGCTCCTACGAGCAGTACTTC.

This clone was recorded a few times. The chain carries TRBV6-5 and TRBJ2-1; maybe TRBD2 (6 bases). V lost 2 bases and J 8 bases, leaving 13 bases between the germline ends. Germline V CDR1 and CDR2: MNHEY, SVGAGI. CDR3 length equals 14 residues. CDR3 in DNA: TGTGCCAGCAGTTACGAAGGGTGGGGGGATGAGCAGTTCTTC. Translating it yields CASSYEGWGDEQFF.

This clone has a single count. This chain uses TRBV29-1 with TRBJ1-1; D may be TRBD1 (6 bases). The CDR3 contains 13 residues. Germline-derived CDR1 and CDR2 are SQVTM and ANQGSEA. The V end was cut by 8 bases, the J end by 1 base, with 14 bases between. CDR3 in amino acids: CSCAGGRNTEAFF. CDR3 DNA: TGCAGCTGTGCGGGGGGCCGGAACACTGAAGCTTTCTTT.

This chain joins TRBV27 and TRBJ2-7; 8 nucleotides match TRBD2. Germline CDR1 and CDR2: MNHEY and SMNVEV (reference sequence). Trimming removed 4 bases from V and 4 bases from J; junction bases left unmatched: 9. The CDR3 is 15 residues long. The DNA of the CDR3 is TGTGCCAGCAGTTATACCTCGGGGGGGGGATACGAGCAGTACTTC. This sequence encodes CASSYTSGGGYEQYF.

V is TRBV11-1 and J is TRBJ2-5; weak D call: TRBD1 (6 bases). Per germline, CDR1 SGHAT and CDR2 FQDESV (reference sequence). V shed 5 bases and J shed 1 base, with 14 bases lying between them. The CDR3 has 15 residues. The DNA of the CDR3 is TGTGCCAGCAGCCTCGTACAGGGAGCCCAAGAGACCCAGTACTTC. It encodes CASSLVQGAQETQYF.

The rearrangement uses TRBV28 and TRBJ1-6, with a possible D match to TRBD1 (5 bases). Germline V gene lookup returns CDR1 MDHEN and CDR2 SYDVKM. The ends were cut back, 2 bases at V and 10 bases at J, with 9 bases in the middle. The CDR3 is made up of 13 amino acids. The CDR3 coding sequence is TGTGCCAGCAGTTTACAGGGAAGCTCACCCCTCCACTTT. This codes for CASSLQGSSPLHF.

Only a few counts were recorded for this clone. The CDR3 DNA follows: TGCGCCAGCAGCGGGGGCTTTGGCACTGAAGCTTTCTTT. Translation: CASSGGFGTEAFF. The rearrangement uses TRBV4-1 and TRBJ1-1, with D perhaps matching TRBD1 (6 bases). Trimming stripped 5 bases from V and 4 bases from J, with 11 bases between. Germline CDR1 and CDR2: MGHRA and YSYEKL. The CDR3 consists of 13 residues.

The CDR3 loop reads CASSATGTSGATDTQYF. In DNA, the CDR3 is TGTGCCAGCAGCGCGACCGGGACTAGCGGGGCAACAGATACGCAGTATTTT. The rearrangement joins TRBV7-6 to TRBJ2-3; 13 bases are a match to TRBD2. Unmatched junction bases numbered 8, after V lost 5 bases and J lost 3 bases. The CDR3 totals 17 residues. Germline V CDR1 and CDR2: SGHVS, FNYEAQ.

The V and J genes are TRBV5-1 and TRBJ2-7; a weak D match, TRBD1 (5 bases). V was trimmed by 9 bases and J by 3 bases, leaving 16 bases between them. The CDR3 sequence is 13 residues long. Germline CDR1 reads SGHRS; CDR2 reads YFSETQ. The CDR3 loop is CATSPQGNYEQYF. CDR3 coding DNA: TGCGCCACCTCACCCCAGGGTAACTACGAGCAGTACTTC.

The chain couples TRBV7-2 to TRBJ1-2, with TRBD1 matching 8 bases. After removal of 4 bases from V and 4 bases from J, the junction contained 8 bases not matched to a gene. The CDR3 spans 15 residues. Germline loops: CDR1 SGHTA, CDR2 FQGNSA. The CDR3 here is CASSSSGQGSYGYTF. The CDR3 nucleotides are TGTGCCAGCAGCTCCTCCGGACAGGGAAGCTATGGCTACACCTTC.

This chain joins TRBV6-1 and TRBJ2-2, with D perhaps TRBD1 (6 bases). Germline V CDR1 and CDR2: MNHNS, SASEGT. The CDR3 has 14 residues. The V end was cut by 6 bases, the J end by 1 base, with 9 bases between. CDR3 in DNA: TGTGCCAGCAGCCAGGGACAGAACACCGGGGAGCTGTTTTTT. Translated: CASSQGQNTGELFF.

Note on this clone: Other DNA sequences in this specimen translate into the identical CDR3. The chain links TRBV6-4 to TRBJ1-5; D uncertain. The CDR3 runs to 13 residues. V was trimmed by 6 bases and J by 0 bases, leaving 6 bases between them. The germline V gene has CDR1 MRHNA and CDR2 SNTAGT. As DNA, the CDR3 is TGTGCCAGCAGCGGGGATAGCAATCAGCCCCAGCATTTT. This encodes CASSGDSNQPQHF.

The rearrangement joins TRBV6-6 to TRBJ1-5; D is ambiguous. The CDR3 totals 13 residues. Trimming cost V 1 base and J 5 bases, with 6 bases left between them. Germline V CDR1 and CDR2: MNHNY, SVGAGI (reference sequence). In nucleotides, the CDR3 is TGTGCCAGCAGTTACTTCCGGGATCAGCCCCAGCATTTT. This gives the protein CASSYFRDQPQHF.

This chain links TRBV5-1 with TRBJ1-5; 7 bases are a match to TRBD1. The CDR3 totals 15 residues. CDR1 SGHRS and CDR2 YFSETQ come from the germline V gene. V trimming: 0 bases; J trimming: 1 base; junction bases outside the gene matches: 1. The CDR3 nucleotides are TGCGCCAGCAGCTTGGAGGGGGCGAGCAATCAGCCCCAGCATTTT. Translation: CASSLEGASNQPQHF.

This clone was observed a handful of times. J is TRBJ2-7 and V is TRBV9; possible D gene TRBD2, 6 bases. The V gene's germline CDR1 is SGDLS and CDR2 YYNGEE. Between the trimmed V and J ends, which lost 3 bases and 3 bases, there was a span of 19 bases. This CDR3 is 16 amino acids long. CDR3 in DNA: TGTGCCAGCAGCGAGTCATCGGGAGCGGCTCTCTACGAGCAGTACTTC. As protein: CASSESSGAALYEQYF.

The chain has TRBV5-4 and TRBJ1-3, with 9 bases fitting TRBD1. The CDR3 spans 16 residues. Germline-derived CDR1 and CDR2 are SGHNT and YYREEE (reference sequence). V dropped 1 base and J dropped 4; count of bases not matched to a gene: 6. The CDR3 DNA reads TGTGCCAGCAGCTTGCCGGGACAGGGTTCGGGAAACACCATATATTTT. This sequence encodes CASSLPGQGSGNTIYF.

The chain carries TRBV5-5 and TRBJ1-3; D is unclear. V lost 1 base, J lost 7 bases, and 15 bases lay in between. CDR1 is SGHKS, CDR2 YYEKEE, per germline (reference sequence). The CDR3 consists of 15 residues. CDR3 amino acids: CASSLWAGEGNTIYF. The CDR3 DNA is TGTGCCAGCAGCTTGTGGGCCGGGGAGGGCAACACCATATATTTT.

In regard to this clone: Relative to the germline gene, one junction end is altered; a read error may explain this. The genes are TRBV15 and TRBJ1-2, with 10 nucleotides matching TRBD1. Germline V gene data show CDR1 as LNHNV and CDR2 as YYDKDF (reference sequence). This CDR3 is built from 15 residues. The DNA for the CDR3 is TGTGCCACCAGCGGAGACAGGGGGCGGAACTATGGCTACACCTTC. It is translated as CATSGDRGRNYGYTF.

The J gene is TRBJ2-5, the V gene TRBV5-4; perhaps TRBD1 as D (5 bases). This CDR3 is built from 15 residues. V was clipped by 2 bases and J by 2 bases, with 13 bases between them. CDR1 SGHNT and CDR2 YYREEE come from the germline V gene (reference sequence). The CDR3: CASSLNPGNQETQYF. The CDR3 nucleotides are TGTGCCAGCAGCTTAAATCCAGGGAATCAAGAGACCCAGTACTTC. Variable domain in full (rest from reference TRBV5-4 and TRBJ2-5): ETGVTQSPTHLIKTRGQQVTLRCSSQSGHNTVSWYQQALGQGPQFIFQYYREEENGRGNFPPRFSGLQFPNYSSELNVNALELDDSALYLCASSLNPGNQETQYFGPGTRLLVL.

The CDR3 region is CASSLPGLAIDSGANVLTF. CDR3 bases: TGTGCCAGCAGCCTCCCTGGACTTGCCATAGACTCTGGGGCCAACGTCCTGACTTTC. The rearrangement links TRBV5-4 to TRBJ2-6; the D gene is possibly TRBD2 (5 bases). Deletions cut 4 bases from V and 0 bases from J, with 20 bases between. The CDR3 spans 19 residues. CDR1 is SGHNT and CDR2 is YYREEE in the germline V gene (reference sequence).